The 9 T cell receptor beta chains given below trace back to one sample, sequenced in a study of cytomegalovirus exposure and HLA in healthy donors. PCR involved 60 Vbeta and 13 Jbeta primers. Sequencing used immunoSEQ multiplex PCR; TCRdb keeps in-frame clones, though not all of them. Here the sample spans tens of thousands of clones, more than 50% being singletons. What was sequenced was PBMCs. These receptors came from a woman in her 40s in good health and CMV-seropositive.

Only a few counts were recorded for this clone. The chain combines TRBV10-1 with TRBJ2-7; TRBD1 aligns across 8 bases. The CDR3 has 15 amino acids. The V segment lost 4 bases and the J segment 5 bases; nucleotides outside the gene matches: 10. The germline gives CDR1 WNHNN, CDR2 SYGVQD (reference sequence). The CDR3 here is CASSAGQGALDEQYF. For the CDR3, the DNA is TGCGCCAGCAGTGCAGGGCAGGGGGCCCTCGACGAGCAGTACTTC.

CDR3 nucleotide sequence: TGTGCCAGTAGCCGAGACAGGGATGGCAAGCTGTTTTTT. This encodes CASSRDRDGKLFF. V is TRBV19 and J is TRBJ2-2, with 7 bases that match TRBD1. Unmatched junction bases numbered 10, after V lost 6 bases and J lost 12 bases. CDR1 and CDR2 from the germline V gene are LNHDA and SQIVND (reference sequence). The CDR3 sequence is 13 residues long.

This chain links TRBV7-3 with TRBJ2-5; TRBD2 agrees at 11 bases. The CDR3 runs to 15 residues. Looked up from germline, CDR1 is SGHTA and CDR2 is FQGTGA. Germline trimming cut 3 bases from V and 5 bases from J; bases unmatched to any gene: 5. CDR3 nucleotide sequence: TGTGCCAGCAGCTTGCTAGCGGGGGGACGGGAGACCCAGTACTTC. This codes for CASSLLAGGRETQYF.

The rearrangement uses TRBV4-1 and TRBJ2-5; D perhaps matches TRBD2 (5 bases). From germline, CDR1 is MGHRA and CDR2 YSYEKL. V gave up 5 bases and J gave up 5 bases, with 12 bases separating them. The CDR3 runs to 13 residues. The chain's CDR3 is CASSNGVRETQYF. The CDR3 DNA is TGCGCCAGCAGCAACGGGGTGAGGGAGACCCAGTACTTC.

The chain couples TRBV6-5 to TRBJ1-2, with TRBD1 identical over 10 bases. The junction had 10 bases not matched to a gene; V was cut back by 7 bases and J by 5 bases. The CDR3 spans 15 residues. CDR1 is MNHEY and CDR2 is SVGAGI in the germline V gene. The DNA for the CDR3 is TGTGCCAGCACCATGGGACAGGGGTTTCGGTATGGCTACACCTTC. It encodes CASTMGQGFRYGYTF.

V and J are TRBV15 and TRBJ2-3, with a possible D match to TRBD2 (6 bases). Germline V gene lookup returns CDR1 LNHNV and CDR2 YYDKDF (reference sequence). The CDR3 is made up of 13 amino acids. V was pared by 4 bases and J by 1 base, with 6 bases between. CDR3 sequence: CATSKRGTDTQYF. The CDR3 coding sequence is TGTGCCACCAGCAAGCGGGGCACAGATACGCAGTATTTT.

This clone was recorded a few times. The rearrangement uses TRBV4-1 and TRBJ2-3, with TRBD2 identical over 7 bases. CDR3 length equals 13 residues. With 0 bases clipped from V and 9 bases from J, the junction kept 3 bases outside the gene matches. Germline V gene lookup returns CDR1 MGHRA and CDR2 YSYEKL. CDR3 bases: TGCGCCAGCAGCCAAGATGGGGGGGACACGCAGTATTTT. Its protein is CASSQDGGDTQYF.

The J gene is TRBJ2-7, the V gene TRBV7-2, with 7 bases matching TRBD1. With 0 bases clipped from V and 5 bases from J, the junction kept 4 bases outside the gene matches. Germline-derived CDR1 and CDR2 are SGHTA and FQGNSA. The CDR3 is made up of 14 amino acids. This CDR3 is CASSLANRGHEQYF. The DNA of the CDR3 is TGTGCCAGCAGCTTAGCGAACAGGGGCCACGAGCAGTACTTC.

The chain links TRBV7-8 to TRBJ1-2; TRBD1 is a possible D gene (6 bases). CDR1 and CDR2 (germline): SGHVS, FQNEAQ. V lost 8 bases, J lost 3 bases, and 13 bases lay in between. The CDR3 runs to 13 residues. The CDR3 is CASGTSRDYGYTF. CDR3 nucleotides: TGTGCCAGCGGGACATCTAGGGACTATGGCTACACCTTC.